This T cell receptor (beta chain) is drawn from a study of blood T cell repertoires in COVID-19. Overall study: COVID-19 samples from acute and convalescent phases originated in the United States, Italy and Spain. The cDNA or gDNA used as material had been derived from T cells, B-cell-depleted T cells, or PBMCs.

Followed longitudinally, the Seattle patients had been enrolled during active infection. The sample holds a few counts of this clone. CDR1 SEHNR and CDR2 FQNEAQ come from the germline V gene (reference sequence). The CDR3 has 14 residues. Trimming removed 8 bases from V and 4 bases from J, with 17 bases in between. Per the authors' pipeline: The authors estimated nucleated cell counts from reference gene primer amplification. Assay used: immunoSEQ multiplex PCR; TCRdb lists only in-frame clones, some missing. The V and J calls and clone size come from that table; D and trimming were worked out from the DNA. The sample includes 150,000 to 200,000 clones, 82% of them seen just once.

Sample: peripheral blood. The chain uses TRBV7-9 and TRBJ1-1; D might be TRBD1 (5 bases). This sequence was found in a woman aged 40 to 49 with COVID-19, enrolled during active disease. CDR3 DNA: TGTGCCAGCGGGTTAGGGGCCGTTCCCACTGAAGCTTTCTTT. Translating it yields CASGLGAVPTEAFF.